Presented here are 25 T cell receptor beta chains from one specimen sequenced in a study of blood T cell repertoires in COVID-19. Sequencing was performed with immunoSEQ multiplex PCR; in TCRdb, only in-frame clones are kept and a portion is missing. The top ten hold around 9.3% of the sample, which has more than 350,000 clones, more than 75% seen once. Sequencing used peripheral blood. These receptors all stem from a woman aged 25 to 39 with COVID-19, enrolled during active disease.

With regard to this clone: At one end the junction does not follow the germline gene, possibly because of a read error. At the DNA level, this CDR3 is encoded by other sequences in the same sample as well. The CDR3 is CASRPAGTGYGYSF. The CDR3 bases are TGTGCCAGCAGGCCTGCCGGGACAGGATATGGCTACTCCTTC. The genes are TRBV5-4 and TRBJ1-2; 8 nucleotides align to TRBD1. The germline gives CDR1 SGHNT, CDR2 YYREEE (reference sequence). The CDR3 length is 14 residues.

V usage is TRBV2 and J usage is TRBJ1-5, with D uncertain. The CDR3 loop spans 14 amino acids. V lost 8 bases to trimming and J lost 2 bases, with 13 bases between them. Germline CDR1 and CDR2: SNHLY and FYNNEI. In DNA form, the CDR3 reads TGTGCCAGCTGTCTTAAGCTAGGCAATCAGCCCCAGCATTTT. Translating it yields CASCLKLGNQPQHF. Looking up the rest from reference TRBV2 and TRBJ1-5 gives the full variable domain: EPEVTQTPSHQVTQMGQEVILRCVPISNHLYFYWYRQILGQKVEFLVSFYNNEISEKSEIFDDQFSVERPDGSNFTLKIRSTKLEDSAMYFCASCLKLGNQPQHFGDGTRLSIL.

The gene calls are TRBV6-2 or TRBV6-3 and TRBJ2-7, with 12 bases matching TRBD2. Trimming cost V 2 bases and J 0 bases; bases outside gene matches: 5. CDR3 size: 17 residues. Per germline, CDR1 MNHEY and CDR2 SVGEGT. CDR3 protein: CASSYPATSGSSYEQYF. The CDR3 nucleotides read TGTGCCAGCAGTTACCCAGCGACTAGCGGGAGCTCCTACGAGCAGTACTTC.

The chain uses TRBV29-1 and TRBJ1-1; 7 nucleotides align to TRBD1. Germline CDR1 and CDR2: SQVTM and ANQGSEA. The ends lost 6 bases at V and 6 bases at J; junction bases unmatched: 13. The CDR3 covers 14 residues. The CDR3 loop reads CSVGSWGQKAEAFF. The CDR3 DNA sequence: TGCAGCGTGGGTTCATGGGGACAGAAAGCTGAAGCTTTCTTT.

This clone was found a few times. This chain links TRBV12-3 or TRBV12-4 with TRBJ1-5; D ambiguous. Trimming stripped 3 bases from V and 7 bases from J, with 7 bases between. The CDR3 is made up of 12 amino acids. The CDR3 loop is CASSFARQPQHF. The DNA for the CDR3 is TGTGCCAGCAGTTTCGCTAGGCAGCCCCAGCATTTT.

This chain joins TRBV11-2 and TRBJ2-5; tentatively, D is TRBD1 (6 bases). CDR1 and CDR2 from the germline V gene are SGHAT and FQNNGV. CDR3 length: 15 amino acids. The V and J ends lost 3 bases and 5 bases respectively, with 16 bases between them. The CDR3 coding sequence is TGTGCCAGCAGCTTGCAGGGGAGAGTTGAGGAGACCCAGTACTTC. This encodes CASSLQGRVEETQYF.

This clone has just a few counts. V is TRBV7-8 and J is TRBJ2-7; TRBD1 might be the D (6 bases). The V end was cut by 3 bases, the J end by 3 bases, with 9 bases between. The length of the CDR3 is 13 residues. CDR1 and CDR2 from the germline V gene are SGHVS and FQNEAQ. The CDR3 nucleotides are TGTGCCAGCAGCTTCGGACAGAGCTACGAGCAGTACTTC. Translation gives CASSFGQSYEQYF.

This clone was recorded only once. The gene calls are TRBV12-5 and TRBJ2-1; D perhaps matches TRBD2 (6 bases). The germline gives CDR1 LGHNT, CDR2 FRNRAP. The CDR3 runs to 19 residues. The V end lost 0 bases, the J end lost 8 bases, and 26 bases lay between the germline ends. The CDR3 coding sequence is TGTGCTAGTGGTTTGGTAAAAGATGGGACTCGGGGTTTGGAGGATGAGCAGTTCTTC. Translated, it gives CASGLVKDGTRGLEDEQFF.

V and J are TRBV6-2 or TRBV6-3 and TRBJ1-3, with 7 nucleotides matching TRBD1. CDR1 is MNHEY and CDR2 is SVGEGT in the germline V gene. V lost 6 bases, J lost 9 bases, and 11 bases stayed unmatched. The CDR3 is 14 amino acids. The CDR3 reads CASSRRGQESTIYF. The CDR3 region has the DNA TGTGCCAGCAGCCGCAGAGGACAGGAATCCACCATATATTTT.

The chain has TRBV19 and TRBJ1-5; the match to TRBD1 covers 8 bases. Germline CDR1 reads LNHDA; CDR2 reads SQIVND (reference sequence). Trimming cost V 5 bases and J 1 base; bases outside gene matches: 16. The CDR3 length is 19 residues. The DNA for the CDR3 is TGTGCCAGTAGTCCGAGGCGGCACACAGGGGGGGGGAGCAATCAGCCCCAGCATTTT. This translates into CASSPRRHTGGGSNQPQHF.

The J gene is TRBJ1-1, the V gene TRBV5-1; D is uncertain. The CDR3 sequence is 15 residues long. Trimming removed 0 bases at V and 5 bases at J, with 14 bases between. Germline V gene data show CDR1 as SGHRS and CDR2 as YFSETQ. CDR3 sequence (DNA): TGCGCCAGCAGCTTGGTTGGGCGGGGTGGGACTGAAGCTTTCTTT. Its translation is CASSLVGRGGTEAFF. The whole variable domain, remainder taken from reference TRBV5-1 and TRBJ1-1, is KAGVTQTPRYLIKTRGQQVTLSCSPISGHRSVSWYQQTPGQGLQFLFEYFSETQRNKGNFPGRFSGRQFSNSRSEMNVSTLELGDSALYLCASSLVGRGGTEAFFGQGTRLTVV.

The chain uses TRBV27 and TRBJ2-1; 9 nucleotides align to TRBD1. The CDR3 contains 16 residues. The junction had 12 bases not matched to a gene; V was cut back by 6 bases and J by 6 bases. Germline V CDR1 and CDR2: MNHEY, SMNVEV (reference sequence). The DNA of the CDR3 is TGTGCCAGCAGCCACCTGAGGGACAGGGACATCAATGAGCAGTTCTTC. Residues: CASSHLRDRDINEQFF.

This sequence joins TRBV11-2 and TRBJ2-1; tentative D call: TRBD2 (6 bases). V lost 5 bases, J lost 3 bases, and 17 bases lay in between. The CDR3 is 16 residues long. In germline, CDR1 is SGHAT, CDR2 FQNNGV. The CDR3 loop reads CASSPVGAGLYNEQFF. CDR3 nucleotides: TGTGCCAGCAGCCCGGTGGGAGCGGGCCTCTACAATGAGCAGTTCTTC.

V usage is TRBV30 and J usage is TRBJ1-2, with D hard to call. The V gene lost 3 bases and the J gene lost 8 bases, with 16 bases spanning the gap. Per the germline V gene, CDR1 is GTSNPN and CDR2 is SVGIG (reference sequence). This CDR3 comprises 13 residues. DNA of the CDR3: TGTGCCTGGAGACCCCTTGGCCTCAACGGCTACACCTTC. It codes for CAWRPLGLNGYTF.

This chain uses TRBV10-3 with TRBJ1-4, with D hard to call. Trimming stripped 10 bases from V and 6 bases from J, with 12 bases between. The CDR3 extends over 12 amino acids. Germline CDR1 is ENHRY and CDR2 is SYGVKD. CDR3 sequence: CATRRGDEKLFF. The CDR3 DNA sequence: TGTGCCACCCGACGAGGAGATGAAAAACTGTTTTTT.

The chain recombines TRBV30 with TRBJ1-6; 9 bases are shared with TRBD1. J lost 6 bases, V lost 4 bases, and 4 bases had no gene match. CDR1 and CDR2 from the germline V gene are GTSNPN and SVGIG (reference sequence). The length of the CDR3 is 14 residues. The CDR3 reads CAWTPGQGNSPLHF. Here the CDR3 DNA reads TGTGCCTGGACTCCGGGACAGGGTAATTCACCCCTCCACTTT.

J is TRBJ2-7 and V is TRBV2, with a possible D match to TRBD2 (5 bases). V lost 6 bases and J 2 bases, leaving 14 bases between the germline ends. CDR3 length: 14 residues. The germline V gene encodes CDR1 SNHLY and CDR2 FYNNEI. CDR3: CASRSDGDAYEQYF. The CDR3 nucleotides are TGTGCCAGCAGATCGGACGGGGATGCCTACGAGCAGTACTTC.

The chain uses TRBV30 and TRBJ1-6; TRBD1 might be the D (6 bases). Germline V CDR1 and CDR2: GTSNPN, SVGIG (reference sequence). V gave up 4 bases and J gave up 2 bases, with 15 bases separating them. This CDR3 spans 16 amino acids. The CDR3 DNA reads TGTGCCTGGACCAAAAAGGGGGACCCCTATAATTCACCCCTCCACTTT. Its translation: CAWTKKGDPYNSPLHF.

This clone came up once. The CDR3 DNA follows: TGTGCCAGCAGCGTAGAGGTGGGCCGGGAGACCCAGTACTTC. As protein: CASSVEVGRETQYF. This chain uses TRBV9 with TRBJ2-5; D gene uncertain. This CDR3 comprises 14 residues. Trimming took 0 bases from V and 5 from J, leaving 11 bases between them. Germline V gives CDR1 SGDLS, CDR2 YYNGEE.

The chain recombines TRBV4-1 with TRBJ2-5, with TRBD2 matching over 12 bases. This CDR3 spans 17 amino acids. CDR1 and CDR2 (germline): MGHRA, YSYEKL. Trimming at V came to 0 bases and at J to 4 bases, leaving 6 bases not matched to a gene. The CDR3 sequence is CASSQEKGLAGRETQYF. CDR3 in DNA: TGCGCCAGCAGCCAAGAGAAAGGACTAGCGGGACGAGAGACCCAGTACTTC.

On this clone itself: Additional DNA sequences in this sample encode the identical CDR3. V and J are TRBV18 and TRBJ2-5, with D perhaps matching TRBD2 (6 bases). The CDR3 consists of 13 residues. CDR1 is KGHSH, CDR2 LQKENI, per germline. The V end was cut by 2 bases, the J end by 5 bases, with 9 bases between. CDR3 DNA: TGTGCCAGCTCACCATTTGGGAGGGAGACCCAGTACTTC. Translating it yields CASSPFGRETQYF.

The gene calls are TRBV19 and TRBJ2-1, with 7 positions matching TRBD1. With 5 bases clipped from V and 6 bases from J, the junction kept 4 bases outside the gene matches. Germline-derived CDR1 and CDR2 are LNHDA and SQIVND (reference sequence). The CDR3 has 13 residues. CDR3: CASSRQGTNEQFF. CDR3 bases: TGTGCCAGTAGTCGACAGGGCACCAATGAGCAGTTCTTC.

The chain links TRBV28 to TRBJ2-7; D is unclear. This CDR3 comprises 14 residues. V was cut by 4 bases and J by 0 bases, with 10 bases left in between. CDR1 is MDHEN and CDR2 is SYDVKM in the germline V gene. The CDR3 spells CASSSPRTSYEQYF. The CDR3 region has the DNA TGTGCCAGCAGTTCCCCCAGAACCTCCTACGAGCAGTACTTC. Full variable domain (rest looked up from reference TRBV28 and TRBJ2-7): DVKVTQSSRYLVKRTGEKVFLECVQDMDHENMFWYRQDPGLGLRLIYFSYDVKMKEKGDIPEGYSVSREKKERFSLILESASTNQTSMYLCASSSPRTSYEQYFGPGTRLTVT.

V usage is TRBV19 and J usage is TRBJ2-5; possibly TRBD2 for D (6 bases). CDR1 LNHDA and CDR2 SQIVND come from the germline V gene (reference sequence). The ends were cut back, 6 bases at V and 0 bases at J, with 11 bases in the middle. The CDR3 runs 14 residues. For the CDR3, the DNA is TGTGCCAGTAGAGGCGGGACGAACCAAGAGACCCAGTACTTC. Protein: CASRGGTNQETQYF.

The V gene is TRBV4-3, the J gene TRBJ2-3; TRBD2 aligns across 10 bases. The ends lost 0 bases at V and 3 bases at J; junction bases unmatched: 9. CDR3 length: 18 residues. From germline, CDR1 is LGHNA and CDR2 YSLEER. CDR3 loop: CASSQDRWTSGGTDTQYF. Written as DNA, the CDR3 is TGCGCCAGCAGCCAAGATAGATGGACTAGCGGAGGAACAGATACGCAGTATTTT.